Listed here are 7 T cell receptor beta chains from one sample, sequenced in a study of cytomegalovirus exposure and HLA in healthy donors. Generated by immunoSEQ multiplex PCR, the TCRdb table keeps only in-frame clones and is missing some. The sample carries 250,000 or so clones, 90% recorded once. Sequenced input: PBMCs. The source is a woman under 30 in good health and CMV-seronegative.

This chain links TRBV15 with TRBJ1-5; D is perhaps TRBD1 (5 bases). This CDR3 is built from 17 residues. Trimming removed 5 bases from V and 7 bases from J, with 24 bases in between. CDR1 and CDR2 from the germline V gene are LNHNV and YYDKDF (reference sequence). The CDR3 bases are TGTGCCACCAGCCTCCTCCCGCCGGGACTTAGGGAGCAGCCCCAGCATTTT. Its translation is CATSLLPPGLREQPQHF.

This chain links TRBV6-4 with TRBJ1-2; D is perhaps TRBD1 (6 bases). Germline CDR1 and CDR2: MRHNA and SNTAGT. The V gene lost 3 bases and the J gene lost 2 bases, with 13 bases spanning the gap. This CDR3 has 15 amino acids. The chain's CDR3 is CASSEGSQGNYGYTF. As DNA, the CDR3 is TGTGCCAGCAGTGAAGGCAGTCAGGGGAACTATGGCTACACCTTC.

J is TRBJ2-1 and V is TRBV7-9; 7 nucleotides agree with TRBD1. The germline V gene has CDR1 SEHNR and CDR2 FQNEAQ (reference sequence). The CDR3 length is 14 residues. The trim removed 3 bases at V and 1 base at J, leaving 0 bases unmatched. The CDR3 nucleotides are TGTGCCAGCAGCTTGGACAGGTCCTACAATGAGCAGTTCTTC. Protein product: CASSLDRSYNEQFF. The complete variable domain, with remaining parts taken from reference TRBV7-9 and TRBJ2-1, reads DTGVSQNPRHKITKRGQNVTFRCDPISEHNRLYWYRQTLGQGPEFLTYFQNEAQLEKSRLLSDRFSAERPKGSFSTLEIQRTEQGDSAMYLCASSLDRSYNEQFFGPGTRLTVL.

The chain recombines TRBV27 with TRBJ2-2, with 7 bases matching TRBD2. The trim removed 4 bases at V and 0 bases at J, leaving 2 bases unmatched. The CDR3 loop spans 15 amino acids. The germline V gene has CDR1 MNHEY and CDR2 SMNVEV (reference sequence). The CDR3 is CASSSGTTNTGELFF. For the CDR3, the DNA is TGTGCCAGCAGTTCAGGGACTACGAACACCGGGGAGCTGTTTTTT.

The rearrangement links TRBV25-1 to TRBJ2-3; TRBD1 matches at 9 bases. The length of the CDR3 is 16 residues. V lost 3 bases and J lost 3; bases outside the gene matches: 7. Germline CDR1 is MGHDK and CDR2 is SYGVNS. CDR3 coding DNA: TGTGCCAGCAGTGAGTGGGACAGGGCATGGACAGATACGCAGTATTTT. This encodes CASSEWDRAWTDTQYF. Full variable domain (missing parts from reference TRBV25-1 and TRBJ2-3): EADIYQTPRYLVIGTGKKITLECSQTMGHDKMYWYQQDPGMELHLIHYSYGVNSTEKGDLSSESTVSRIRTEHFPLTLESARPSHTSQYLCASSEWDRAWTDTQYFGPGTRLTVL.

V usage is TRBV6-6 and J usage is TRBJ2-3, with 10 bases that match TRBD2. Germline values: CDR1 MNHNY, CDR2 SVGAGI (reference sequence). V shed 7 bases, J shed 2 bases, and the junction held 6 bases outside the gene matches. This CDR3 contains 15 residues. The CDR3 protein is CASNKGTSATDTQYF. CDR3 DNA sequence: TGTGCCAGCAACAAAGGGACTAGCGCCACAGATACGCAGTATTTT.

This chain joins TRBV5-6 and TRBJ2-2; TRBD1 might be the D (6 bases). This CDR3 has 13 residues. The V end lost 4 bases, the J end lost 8 bases, and 12 bases lay between the germline ends. From germline, CDR1 is SGHDT and CDR2 YYEEEE. The CDR3 reads CASSRTDHGELFF. The CDR3 coding sequence is TGTGCCAGCAGCCGGACAGATCATGGGGAGCTGTTTTTT.